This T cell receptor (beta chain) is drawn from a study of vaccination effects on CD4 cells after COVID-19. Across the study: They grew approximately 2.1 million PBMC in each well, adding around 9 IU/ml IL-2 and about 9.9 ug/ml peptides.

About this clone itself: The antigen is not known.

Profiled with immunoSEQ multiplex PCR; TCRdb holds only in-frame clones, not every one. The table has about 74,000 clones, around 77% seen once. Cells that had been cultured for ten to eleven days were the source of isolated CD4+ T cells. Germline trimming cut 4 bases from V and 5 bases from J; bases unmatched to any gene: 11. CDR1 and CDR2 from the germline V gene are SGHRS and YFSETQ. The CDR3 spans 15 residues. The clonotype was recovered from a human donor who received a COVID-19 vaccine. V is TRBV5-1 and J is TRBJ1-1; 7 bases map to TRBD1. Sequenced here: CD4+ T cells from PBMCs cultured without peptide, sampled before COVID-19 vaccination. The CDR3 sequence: CASSLQGTMGTEAFF. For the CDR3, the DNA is TGCGCCAGCAGCCTACAGGGGACTATGGGTACTGAAGCTTTCTTT.